This passage covers 15 T cell receptor beta chains from one sample sequenced in a study of shared clonotypes between healthy human individuals. Assay: immunoSEQ multiplex PCR; the TCRdb copy retains only in-frame clones and omits some. This sample has 2 million to 2.5 million clones, with under 97% found just once. The source material was naive CD4+ T cells sorted from blood. The sample's subset: CD45RA+ positively selected. Receptor source: a man in his late teens or twenties in good health.

This clone was seen just once. V and J are TRBV9 and TRBJ2-1, with 8 bases that match TRBD2. V gave up 0 bases and J gave up 9 bases; unmatched junction bases: 5. Germline values: CDR1 SGDLS, CDR2 YYNGEE. The CDR3 totals 14 residues. CDR3 nucleotides: TGTGCCAGCAGCGTAGACGTAGCGGGAAGTGAGCAGTTCTTC. Protein: CASSVDVAGSEQFF.

J is TRBJ1-6 and V is TRBV12-5, with D unresolved. The V gene lost 1 base and the J gene lost 1 base, with 23 bases spanning the gap. Germline loops: CDR1 LGHNT, CDR2 FRNRAP. This CDR3 is built from 21 residues. CDR3 in amino acids: CASGLAPKARAGASYNSPLHF. Here the CDR3 DNA reads TGTGCTAGTGGTTTGGCTCCCAAGGCCCGGGCAGGAGCTTCCTATAATTCACCCCTCCACTTT.

This chain connects TRBV6-5 to TRBJ2-3, with 7 bases that match TRBD2. The length of the CDR3 is 13 residues. Germline CDR1 MNHEY, CDR2 SVGAGI. The J segment lost 8 bases and the V segment lost 6 bases, leaving 8 bases of the junction unmatched. CDR3: CASSSPGGGTQYF. CDR3 coding DNA: TGTGCCAGCAGCTCTCCGGGGGGAGGTACGCAGTATTTT.

The chain joins TRBV7-9 to TRBJ1-2; no clear D. Per the germline V gene, CDR1 is SEHNR and CDR2 is FQNEAQ (reference sequence). The CDR3 is 16 residues long. Trimming removed 1 base at V and 2 bases at J, with 14 bases between. CDR3 sequence reads: CASSLDGQYFNYGYTF. The CDR3 nucleotides are TGTGCCAGCAGCTTAGACGGCCAGTATTTCAACTATGGCTACACCTTC.

J is TRBJ1-1 and V is TRBV28, with TRBD1 identical over 9 bases. Germline V gene sequence: CDR1 MDHEN, CDR2 SYDVKM. This CDR3 is 14 amino acids long. V was clipped by 6 bases and J by 5 bases; unmatched bases: 7. DNA of the CDR3: TGTGCCAGCAGGCCACAGGGGGCGCGGACTGAAGCTTTCTTT. The encoded protein is CASRPQGARTEAFF.

The chain links TRBV7-2 to TRBJ2-5, with TRBD1 as a possible D gene (6 bases). Germline CDR1 SGHTA, CDR2 FQGNSA. Trimming shortened V by 6 bases and J by 5 bases, and 13 bases separated the two germline ends. This CDR3 has 13 amino acids. The CDR3 region has the DNA TGTGCCAGCAGAAACAGGGTTCGGGAGACCCAGTACTTC. Translation gives CASRNRVRETQYF.

The V and J genes are TRBV7-8 and TRBJ1-5; possible D gene TRBD1, 6 bases. Germline CDR1 and CDR2: SGHVS and FQNEAQ. This CDR3 is 15 amino acids long. V lost 8 bases and J 1 base, leaving 15 bases between the germline ends. CDR3 DNA: TGTGCCAGCTGCCCTAGGGGGGGAAGCAATCAGCCCCAGCATTTT. Translation: CASCPRGGSNQPQHF.

V gene TRBV7-2 combines with J gene TRBJ2-7; TRBD1 matches at 8 bases. The trim removed 5 bases at V and 7 bases at J, leaving 7 bases unmatched. This CDR3 contains 13 residues. Germline V CDR1 and CDR2: SGHTA, FQGNSA. Written as DNA, the CDR3 is TGTGCCAGCAGCCTCGACAGGGGAAATGAGCAGTACTTC. This sequence encodes CASSLDRGNEQYF. The entire variable domain, with the rest obtained from reference TRBV7-2 and TRBJ2-7, is as follows: GAGVSQSPSNKVTEKGKDVELRCDPISGHTALYWYRQSLGQGLEFLIYFQGNSAPDKSGLPSDRFSAERTGGSVSTLTIQRTQQEDSAVYLCASSLDRGNEQYFGPGTRLTVT.

Comment on this clone: This specimen includes other DNA sequences encoding the same CDR3. The chain has TRBV6-5 and TRBJ2-3; D unresolved. CDR3 size: 13 residues. Germline values: CDR1 MNHEY, CDR2 SVGAGI. V dropped 4 bases and J dropped 1 base, with 6 bases sitting between them. DNA of the CDR3: TGTGCCAGCAGTTCCACGGGCACAGATACGCAGTATTTT. This sequence encodes CASSSTGTDTQYF.

The rearrangement joins TRBV6-4 to TRBJ2-1; D gene ambiguous. V lost 0 bases to trimming and J lost 9 bases, with 12 bases between them. The CDR3 has 14 residues. Germline-derived CDR1 and CDR2 are MRHNA and SNTAGT. In nucleotides, the CDR3 is TGTGCCAGCAGTGACTCCCCAAAGCGCGCTGAGCAGTTCTTC. Protein product: CASSDSPKRAEQFF.

The gene calls are TRBV2 and TRBJ2-3; weak D call: TRBD1 (5 bases). The CDR3 is 15 amino acids. Germline-derived CDR1 and CDR2 are SNHLY and FYNNEI. Between the trimmed V and J ends, which lost 2 bases and 0 bases, there was a span of 9 bases. The CDR3 sequence is CASSERQGSTDTQYF. In DNA, the CDR3 is TGTGCCAGCAGTGAAAGGCAGGGCAGCACAGATACGCAGTATTTT. The variable domain in full, with the rest retrieved from reference TRBV2 and TRBJ2-3, is EPEVTQTPSHQVTQMGQEVILRCVPISNHLYFYWYRQILGQKVEFLVSFYNNEISEKSEIFDDQFSVERPDGSNFTLKIRSTKLEDSAMYFCASSERQGSTDTQYFGPGTRLTVL.

The chain combines TRBV5-4 with TRBJ2-3, with 8 positions matching TRBD1. V trimming: 0 bases; J trimming: 0 bases; junction bases outside the gene matches: 3. Germline CDR1 SGHNT, CDR2 YYREEE (reference sequence). CDR3 length equals 16 residues. The CDR3, as DNA: TGTGCCAGCAGCTTGGGTCAGGGGGCCAGCACAGATACGCAGTATTTT. Protein sequence: CASSLGQGASTDTQYF.

The chain carries TRBV18 and TRBJ1-1; unclear D gene. The germline CDR1 and CDR2 sequences are KGHSH and LQKENI. Trimming took off 1 base at V and 2 bases at J, with 11 bases between the two ends. The CDR3 contains 15 residues. CDR3 sequence (DNA): TGTGCCAGCTCACCACGGGAACTGGGAAACACTGAAGCTTTCTTT. Encoded protein: CASSPRELGNTEAFF.

The chain joins TRBV30 to TRBJ1-2; TRBD1 matches 10 bases. The germline V gene has CDR1 GTSNPN and CDR2 SVGIG (reference sequence). This CDR3 spans 14 amino acids. V gave up 0 bases and J gave up 6 bases; unmatched junction bases: 4. The CDR3 region has the DNA TGTGCCTGGAGTGTAGGACAGGGGGTGAATGGCTACACCTTC. Protein: CAWSVGQGVNGYTF.

The chain links TRBV9 to TRBJ2-7, with 8 nucleotides matching TRBD1. V was clipped by 3 bases and J by 2 bases; unmatched bases: 4. CDR3 length: 14 amino acids. The germline V gene encodes CDR1 SGDLS and CDR2 YYNGEE. The chain's CDR3 is CASSARTGTYEQYF. The CDR3 DNA sequence: TGTGCCAGCAGCGCGAGGACAGGGACCTACGAGCAGTACTTC.